This passage covers 26 T cell receptor beta chains from one sample sequenced in a study of CD8+ T cells in alopecia areata. Treatment denoted: oral pan-JAK inhibitor, 5-10 mg twice daily. RNA was isolated and reverse transcribed to cDNA, the sequencing template. The protocol was immunoSEQ multiplex PCR, while the TCRdb copy is restricted to in-frame clones and leaves out a portion. In the table there are approximately 150,000 clones, about three fifths of which are singletons. The sample in question was CD4+ T cells sorted from blood, obtained at approximately week 56, from a patient treated with tofacitinib. These receptors all stem from a human donor with alopecia areata.

This chain links TRBV5-1 with TRBJ2-7, with TRBD2 as a possible D gene (5 bases). Germline V gene lookup returns CDR1 SGHRS and CDR2 YFSETQ. The CDR3 consists of 13 residues. Trimming took 2 bases from V and 2 from J, leaving 8 bases between them. The CDR3, as DNA: TGCGCCAGCAGCTTCGAGCGGACCTACGAGCAGTACTTC. Translating it yields CASSFERTYEQYF.

The table lists this clone with a few counts. The V and J genes are TRBV7-7 and TRBJ2-7; D unclear. Germline lookup yields CDR1 SSHAT and CDR2 FNYEAQ (reference sequence). This CDR3 comprises 13 residues. Deletions cut 2 bases from V and 7 bases from J, with 12 bases between. The CDR3: CASSLYDGREQYF. DNA for the CDR3: TGTGCCAGCAGCTTATACGACGGCCGAGAGCAGTACTTC.

This chain links TRBV5-1 with TRBJ2-3; 8 nucleotides agree with TRBD2. This CDR3 contains 15 residues. Germline V gene data show CDR1 as SGHRS and CDR2 as YFSETQ. J was trimmed by 5 bases and V by 0 bases; bases with no gene match: 5. The CDR3 here is CASSLASGGLDTQYF. The CDR3 coding sequence is TGCGCCAGCAGCTTGGCAAGCGGGGGATTAGATACGCAGTATTTT.

V is TRBV12-5 and J is TRBJ2-5; TRBD1 matches 7 bases. Germline values: CDR1 LGHNT, CDR2 FRNRAP. V shed 6 bases and J 0 bases; nucleotides not matched to a gene: 4. The CDR3 consists of 14 residues. CDR3 region: CASGLGQYQETQYF. CDR3 bases: TGTGCTAGTGGCCTGGGACAGTACCAAGAGACCCAGTACTTC.

The rearrangement links TRBV19 to TRBJ2-1, with 10 bases identical to TRBD1. The CDR3 contains 15 residues. Losses at the gene ends were 9 bases for V and 0 bases for J; bases not matched to a gene: 5. Germline CDR1 LNHDA, CDR2 SQIVND (reference sequence). CDR3 in amino acids: CASNWDRGSYNEQFF. The CDR3 DNA reads as TGTGCCAGCAACTGGGACAGGGGCTCCTACAATGAGCAGTTCTTC.

This chain joins TRBV2 and TRBJ1-6; D is perhaps TRBD1 (5 bases). Trimming removed 7 bases at V and 7 bases at J, with 11 bases between. CDR1 is SNHLY and CDR2 is FYNNEI in the germline V gene. This CDR3 comprises 13 residues. CDR3 region: CASNRTPNSPLHF. The CDR3 bases are TGTGCCAGCAACCGGACACCGAATTCACCCCTCCACTTT.

This chain connects TRBV18 to TRBJ1-4, with a possible D match to TRBD1 (5 bases). Trimming removed 5 bases from V and 0 bases from J, with 10 bases in between. This CDR3 is built from 15 residues. Germline-derived CDR1 and CDR2 are KGHSH and LQKENI. This chain's CDR3 is CASSVWGPTNEKLFF. DNA of the CDR3: TGTGCCAGCTCAGTTTGGGGACCAACTAATGAAAAACTGTTTTTT.

The sample holds a few counts of this clone. V is TRBV2 and J is TRBJ2-3; no definite D call. V was shortened by 6 bases and J by 0 bases, with 19 bases between the two germline ends. CDR3 length: 17 amino acids. The V gene's germline CDR1 is SNHLY and CDR2 FYNNEI. The CDR3 DNA sequence: TGTGCCAGCAGGTCGGGTTTACTTGCACTGAGCACAGATACGCAGTATTTT. Translating it yields CASRSGLLALSTDTQYF.

This clone was detected only a few times. This chain uses TRBV11-2 with TRBJ2-6; the D gene is possibly TRBD1 (6 bases). This CDR3 contains 15 residues. V lost 7 bases to trimming and J lost 2 bases, with 12 bases between them. Germline CDR1 reads SGHAT; CDR2 reads FQNNGV. CDR3 DNA: TGTGCCAGCACCGTAGGACAGCCTGGGGCCAACGTCCTGACTTTC. It encodes CASTVGQPGANVLTF.

This sequence joins TRBV19 and TRBJ1-2, with D uncertain. The CDR3 is 15 amino acids. Trimming left V 10 bases short and J 2 bases short, with 20 bases between. Germline V gene sequence: CDR1 LNHDA, CDR2 SQIVND (reference sequence). The CDR3 region has the DNA TGTGCCACCTACTCCCCCTCGGACGGAAACTATGGCTACACCTTC. This codes for CATYSPSDGNYGYTF.

This clone has only a few counts. The chain combines TRBV11-2 with TRBJ1-6, with D unclear. The CDR3 sequence is 12 residues long. From germline, CDR1 is SGHAT and CDR2 FQNNGV. With 5 bases removed from V and 13 bases from J, the gap between germline ends came to 12 bases. The CDR3 here is CASSGRVDPLHF. CDR3 in DNA: TGTGCCAGCAGCGGGCGGGTGGATCCCCTCCACTTT. The whole variable domain, remainder taken from reference TRBV11-2 and TRBJ1-6, is EAGVAQSPRYKIIEKRQSVAFWCNPISGHATLYWYQQILGQGPKLLIQFQNNGVVDDSQLPKDRFSAERLKGVDSTLKIQPAKLEDSAVYLCASSGRVDPLHFGNGTRLTVT.

This chain connects TRBV7-9 to TRBJ2-5; D gene unclear. The germline V gene has CDR1 SEHNR and CDR2 FQNEAQ (reference sequence). V dropped 3 bases and J dropped 5 bases, with 4 bases sitting between them. The CDR3 is 11 amino acids. In nucleotides, the CDR3 is TGTGCCAGCAGCTTTGCGGAGACCCAGTACTTC. Its translation: CASSFAETQYF.

The J gene is TRBJ1-5, the V gene TRBV30, with D possibly being TRBD1 (5 bases). The V gene lost 5 bases and the J gene lost 0 bases, with 14 bases spanning the gap. This CDR3 contains 15 residues. The germline CDR1 and CDR2 sequences are GTSNPN and SVGIG (reference sequence). The CDR3 region has the DNA TGTGCCTGGTCCCGACAGCCCTATAGCAATCAGCCCCAGCATTTT. Protein sequence: CAWSRQPYSNQPQHF.

This clone appeared once. This chain uses TRBV7-9 with TRBJ1-2, with TRBD1 matching over 9 bases. The germline V gene has CDR1 SEHNR and CDR2 FQNEAQ (reference sequence). This CDR3 region has 15 residues. After removal of 5 bases from V and 4 bases from J, the junction contained 8 bases not matched to a gene. The CDR3 DNA reads as TGTGCCAGCAGCAGCGGGGACAGGGAGGGCTATGGCTACACCTTC. This translates into CASSSGDREGYGYTF.

This chain connects TRBV27 to TRBJ1-2, with 9 bases that match TRBD1. The CDR3 totals 14 residues. Germline values: CDR1 MNHEY, CDR2 SMNVEV (reference sequence). The V gene end was trimmed by 6 bases and the J gene end by 7 bases; junction bases not matched to a gene: 9. Written as DNA, the CDR3 is TGTGCCAGCAGAACCACAGGGGGCGCGTCTGGCTACACCTTC. The encoded protein is CASRTTGGASGYTF.

The chain uses TRBV12-5 and TRBJ2-7, with D unresolved. CDR1 and CDR2 from the germline V gene are LGHNT and FRNRAP. Trimming took 2 bases from V and 3 from J, leaving 17 bases between them. The CDR3 is 16 residues long. CDR3 coding DNA: TGTGCTAGTGGTTTGATCGATGCGGACCCCGACTACGAGCAGTACTTC. Translating it yields CASGLIDADPDYEQYF. Based on the CDR3 plus reference TRBV12-5 and TRBJ2-7, the full variable domain is DARVTQTPRHKVTEMGQEVTMRCQPILGHNTVFWYRQTMMQGLELLAYFRNRAPLDDSGMPKDRFSAEMPDATLATLKIQPSEPRDSAVYFCASGLIDADPDYEQYFGPGTRLTVT.

The gene calls are TRBV2 and TRBJ1-2; 10 bases match TRBD1. Germline trimming cut 4 bases from V and 8 bases from J; bases unmatched to any gene: 13. The CDR3 is made up of 16 amino acids. CDR1 and CDR2 (germline): SNHLY, FYNNEI. The CDR3 bases are TGTGCCAGCAGTGGGAAGAGGGGACAGGGGTTTGGAGGCTACACCTTC. It is translated as CASSGKRGQGFGGYTF.

The J gene is TRBJ1-3, the V gene TRBV29-1; 9 bases align to TRBD1. This CDR3 comprises 14 residues. Trimming at V came to 6 bases and at J to 3 bases, leaving 6 bases not matched to a gene. CDR1 and CDR2 (germline): SQVTM, ANQGSEA. CDR3 DNA: TGCAGCGTGGGAGGGACAGGGTTTGGAAACACCATATATTTT. Translated: CSVGGTGFGNTIYF. The variable domain in full, with the rest retrieved from reference TRBV29-1 and TRBJ1-3, is SAVISQKPSRDICQRGTSLTIQCQVDSQVTMMFWYRQQPGQSLTLIATANQGSEATYESGFVIDKFPISRPNLTFSTLTVSNMSPEDSSIYLCSVGGTGFGNTIYFGEGSWLTVV.

This chain connects TRBV19 to TRBJ1-2; D remains ambiguous. From germline, CDR1 is LNHDA and CDR2 SQIVND (reference sequence). This CDR3 comprises 13 residues. Between the trimmed V and J ends, which lost 5 bases and 8 bases, there was a span of 15 bases. The CDR3, as DNA: TGTGCCAGTAGTGAGCCACCGGCGAACGGCTACACCTTC. This sequence encodes CASSEPPANGYTF.

This clone has only a few counts. V gene TRBV29-1 combines with J gene TRBJ1-6; 9 bases line up with TRBD1. Germline CDR1 SQVTM, CDR2 ANQGSEA. V shed 6 bases and J 8 bases; nucleotides not matched to a gene: 2. The CDR3 runs 12 residues. The CDR3 spells CSVRDRDSPLHF. The CDR3 DNA follows: TGCAGCGTCCGGGACAGGGATTCACCCCTCCACTTT.

This clone came up once. V and J are TRBV7-9 and TRBJ2-7, with D perhaps TRBD1 or TRBD2 (6 bases each). The CDR3 runs to 12 residues. Trimming removed 4 bases from V and 6 bases from J, with 10 bases in between. Germline CDR1 is SEHNR and CDR2 is FQNEAQ (reference sequence). In DNA, the CDR3 is TGTGCCAGCAGCTCCGGGGGCCTCGAGCAGTACTTC. The encoded protein is CASSSGGLEQYF.

The chain combines TRBV6-6 with TRBJ2-6; D call uncertain. The CDR3 loop spans 15 amino acids. Trimming removed 4 bases from V and 1 base from J, with 8 bases in between. Germline CDR1 MNHNY, CDR2 SVGAGI (reference sequence). In DNA form, the CDR3 reads TGTGCCAGCAGTTCCCCAGCTTCTGGGGCCAACGTCCTGACTTTC. Translation gives CASSSPASGANVLTF.

The chain has TRBV5-4 and TRBJ1-2; D ambiguous. CDR1 and CDR2 (germline): SGHNT, YYREEE (reference sequence). V was shortened by 2 bases and J by 1 base, with 12 bases between the two germline ends. CDR3 length equals 15 residues. CDR3 sequence (DNA): TGTGCCAGCAGCTTTGGGGTCGTTAATAACTATGGCTACACCTTC. Translation: CASSFGVVNNYGYTF.

A few counts support this clone. This chain connects TRBV5-1 to TRBJ1-1; a weak D match, TRBD1 (5 bases). The germline V and J ends were trimmed by 0 bases and 1 base, with 10 bases remaining between them. Germline V gene sequence: CDR1 SGHRS, CDR2 YFSETQ. This CDR3 comprises 15 residues. The CDR3 protein is CASSLGGAENTEAFF. The CDR3 DNA reads TGCGCCAGCAGCTTGGGGGGCGCCGAGAACACTGAAGCTTTCTTT.

This clone was found once. The same CDR3 is also encoded by other DNA sequences in this sample. The V gene is TRBV15, the J gene TRBJ1-2; no definite D call. The CDR3 is made up of 11 amino acids. V was trimmed by 0 bases and J by 6 bases, leaving 2 bases between them. Germline assignment: CDR1 LNHNV and CDR2 YYDKDF (reference sequence). CDR3 region: CATSRDNGYTF. For the CDR3, the DNA is TGTGCCACCAGCAGAGACAATGGCTACACCTTC.

The chain couples TRBV4-2 to TRBJ2-1; unclear D gene. Deletions cut 0 bases from V and 7 bases from J, with 7 bases between. The CDR3 is 13 amino acids. Germline lookup yields CDR1 LGHNA and CDR2 YNFKEQ. CDR3 in DNA: TGTGCCAGCAGCCAAGATCACTGGAATGAGCAGTTCTTC. This encodes CASSQDHWNEQFF.